This T cell receptor (beta chain) is drawn from a study of cytomegalovirus exposure and HLA in healthy donors. With 60 Vbeta and 13 Jbeta primers, the PCR was carried out. Profiled with immunoSEQ multiplex PCR; TCRdb holds only in-frame clones, not every one. This table holds about 120,000 clones, approximately 80% found once. The source of this sequence is a young man in good health and CMV-seropositive. Sequences were obtained from PBMCs.

The CDR3 sequence: CASSQNRGLNEKLFF. The CDR3 DNA reads as TGTGCCAGCAGCCAAAACAGGGGCCTTAATGAAAAACTGTTTTTT. The V and J genes are TRBV5-4 and TRBJ1-4, with TRBD1 matching 7 bases. This CDR3 has 15 residues. Trimming took 4 bases from V and 4 from J; bases not matched to a gene: 7. Germline CDR1 and CDR2: SGHNT and YYREEE (reference sequence).